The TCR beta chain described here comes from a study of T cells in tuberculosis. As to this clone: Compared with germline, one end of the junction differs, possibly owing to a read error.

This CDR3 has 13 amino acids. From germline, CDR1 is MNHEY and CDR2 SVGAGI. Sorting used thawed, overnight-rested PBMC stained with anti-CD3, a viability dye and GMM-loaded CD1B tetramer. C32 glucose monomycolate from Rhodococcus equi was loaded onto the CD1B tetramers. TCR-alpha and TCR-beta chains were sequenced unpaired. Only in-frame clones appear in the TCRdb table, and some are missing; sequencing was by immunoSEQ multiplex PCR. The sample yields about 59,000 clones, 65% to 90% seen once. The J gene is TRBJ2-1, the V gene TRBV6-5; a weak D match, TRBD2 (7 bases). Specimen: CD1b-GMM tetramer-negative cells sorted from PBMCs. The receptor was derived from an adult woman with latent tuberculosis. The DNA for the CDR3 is TGTGCCAGCAGTCGCGAAAAGGGGGGGCCCCTAATCTTC. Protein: CASSREKGGPLIF.